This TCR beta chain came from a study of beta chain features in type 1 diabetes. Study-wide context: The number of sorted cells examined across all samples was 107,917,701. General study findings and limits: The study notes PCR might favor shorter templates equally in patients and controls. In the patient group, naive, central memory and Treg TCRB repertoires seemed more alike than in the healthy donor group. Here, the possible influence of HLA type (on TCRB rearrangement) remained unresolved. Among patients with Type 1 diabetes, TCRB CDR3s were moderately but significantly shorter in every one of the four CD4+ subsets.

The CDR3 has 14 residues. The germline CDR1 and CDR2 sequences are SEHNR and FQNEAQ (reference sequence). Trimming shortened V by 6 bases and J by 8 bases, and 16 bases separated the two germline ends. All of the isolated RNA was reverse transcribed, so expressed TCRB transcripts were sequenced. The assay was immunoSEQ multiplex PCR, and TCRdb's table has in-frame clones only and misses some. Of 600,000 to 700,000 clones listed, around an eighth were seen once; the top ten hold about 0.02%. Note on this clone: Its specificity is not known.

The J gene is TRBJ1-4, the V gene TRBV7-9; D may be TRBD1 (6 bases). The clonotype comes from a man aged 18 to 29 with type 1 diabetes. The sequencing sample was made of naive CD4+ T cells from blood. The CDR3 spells CASSPFSQGEKLFF. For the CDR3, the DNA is TGTGCCAGCAGTCCATTTTCTCAGGGGGAAAAACTGTTTTTT.